This TCR beta chain is drawn from a study of shared clonotypes between healthy human individuals. The germline gives CDR1 MNHEY, CDR2 SMNVEV (reference sequence). Trimming cost V 6 bases and J 2 bases, with 10 bases left between them. The CDR3 extends over 13 amino acids. General observations from the study: When naive CD4 clonotypes were compared across four donors, about 4.8% were shared.

It was across several immunoSEQ plates that each subset's genomic DNA was evenly split. Profiling relied on immunoSEQ multiplex PCR, and the TCRdb table lists in-frame clones only, not all of them. This repertoire shows hundreds of thousands of clones, about 95% found once; its top ten account for about 0.057%. Memory CD4+ cells were the fraction left after CD45RA+ naive selection. Worth noting for this clone: The antigen remains undetermined.

This TCR was recovered from a woman in her twenties or thirties in good health. What was sequenced was naive CD4+ T cells sorted from blood. Stated subset: CD45RA+ positively selected. This chain connects TRBV27 to TRBJ1-2, with D unclear. CDR3 sequence: CASRPTENYGYTF. CDR3 in DNA: TGTGCCAGCAGGCCAACAGAGAACTATGGCTACACCTTC.